This T cell receptor (beta chain) was captured in a study of T cells in Graves' hyperthyroidism and ophthalmopathy (dated by TCRdb to the late 2010s). About the full investigation: Peripheral blood was sampled at the time of initial diagnosis, prior to any treatment. Once sampling was done, hyperthyroidism patients were given methimazole at a starting dose of 30 mg daily, whereas ophthalmopathy patients were given high-dose intravenous methylprednisolone. In roughly six Graves' hyperthyroidism patients, the study also compared T-cell repertoires from thyroid tissue with T-cell repertoires from blood. The paper reports TCR Vbeta CDR3 sequencing of some 140 peripheral blood samples: 43 ophthalmopathy, under 80 hyperthyroidism and 17 progressor patients. To identify TCR V-J signatures that set the groups apart, the researchers used a discovery cohort of about a hundred patients, made up of around 40 with Graves' ophthalmopathy and 55 to 65 with stable Graves' hyperthyroidism. For training and testing, the roughly 100 patients in the discovery cohort were randomly divided in a 7:3 ratio. Prospective prediction of ophthalmopathy was tested in an independent validation cohort of 18 to 20 hyperthyroidism patients and around 16 patients who later progressed to ophthalmopathy. General study outcomes and caveats: In validation, progression to ophthalmopathy was predicted by the model with about 70% sensitivity and 72% to 85% specificity, a median of 6.5 months before onset. A model built on a 13 V-J signature distinguished ophthalmopathy from stable hyperthyroidism, reaching about 88% sensitivity and around 82% specificity in cross-validation and 80%/75% in testing. Most expanded thyroid clonotypes (frequency above 0.001) were also found in blood, which suggests that blood repertoires may mirror thyroid immune responses. No statistical method was used to fix the sample size in advance, and group allocation was not hidden from the investigators.

The germline V gene (reference sequence) supplies CDR1 MNHEY and CDR2 SMNVEV. The V end gives up 6 bases and the J end 15 bases, leaving 16 bases in the junction not matched to a gene. The CDR3 spans 15 residues, from the cysteine through the phenylalanine. The entry retains the CDR3 DNA only, 45 bases that are in frame from base 1. Amplification of TCR beta CDR3 regions was carried out from RNA transcripts. The first round of RT-PCR for the TCR CDR3 was performed with the HTBI primer set and the Qiagen OneStep RT-PCR kit. Libraries were constructed in a second round of multiplex PCR, after which size selection and purification were performed. The libraries were sequenced on an Illumina HiSeq2000 using paired-end 100 bp reads. On the authors' methods: SOAPnuke was used to process the raw data, with reads discarded if the reads contained adapters or uncalled bases, had a mean Phred below 15, or lacked an exact constant-primer or identifier match. High-quality paired reads were merged using COPE v1.2.5, and each unique nucleotide sequence was defined as a clonotype. MiTCR v1.1 was used to align the clonotypes against IMGT TRBV, TRBD and TRBJ reference segments. The analysis included only V-J combinations with a frequency above 0.0001, which together covered approximately 99% of the repertoires. A TCS score was defined as the ratio of F50 (clonal expansion) to E x V (chaos), with BLOSUM62-based TCRdist applied between CDR3 peptides within each V-J. Welch's t-statistics and random forest reduced fewer than 550 V-J features to roughly 13, which were used in a naive Bayes classifier (R e1071). TCRdb reworked the public reads: Q25 trimming with fastp, MiXCR clone assembly, productive beta chains retained. One record per CDR3 amino acid sequence lists the most common genes and DNA. The V and J calls shown here were made by TCRdb, not taken from the authors' results. The sample records 500,000 to 550,000 distinct CDR3 sequences, roughly 21% of which are singletons. Of the sample, 47% falls within the top ten clones.

Concerning this clonotype: Its specific antigen is unknown. Base qualities were left out, and no much larger clone turns up one base away.

Ophthalmopathy patients had moderately to severely active disease, Clinical Activity Score of at least 3, NOSPECS grade of at least 4, and duration under 3 months. The study excluded patients with uncontrolled infections, other autoimmune diseases, pregnancy or lactation. Diagnoses were based on clinical symptoms, serum thyroxine and TRAb, thyroid ultrasound and orbital computed tomography. Ficoll-Paque density gradient centrifugation was used to isolate PBMCs from about 9 ml of fresh peripheral blood. Total RNA was extracted using Trizol reagent, and RNA quality was assessed on an Agilent 2100 Bioanalyzer.

Sequenced sample: blood. This sequence originates from a man aged 40-50 years with Graves' ophthalmopathy. The sequence links TRBV27 to TRBJ2-1; 11 junctional bases match TRBD2. The sequenced DNA: TGTGCCAGCAGCGCTAGGTCGGGACTAGCGGCGCGGCGGTTCTTC. This encodes CASSARSGLAARRFF.